The present T cell receptor beta chain was sequenced within a study of blood T cell repertoires in COVID-19 (dated by TCRdb to the early 2020s). About the full investigation: The collaborator samples originated in the United States, Italy and Spain and spanned the acute and convalescent phases of COVID-19. The material from the prospective study consisted of cDNA or gDNA derived from T cells, B-cell-depleted T cells, or PBMCs. Subjects who had been exposed to COVID-19, were actively infected with it, or had recovered from it provided the deeply sampled blood TCRbeta repertoires that made up the dataset. A freely available public database, intended as a resource for researchers studying the immune response to SARS-CoV-2, is where the repertoires were released. Samples came from the ongoing ImmuneRACE study (first 160 participants) plus 1,254 subjects from 6 global collaborators. The sample metadata nearly always contained a de-identified subject ID, COVID-19 status, age in years and sex. Where available, HLA class I and class II types were obtained from metadata supplied by the sample provider rather than from assay-based typing. Beyond this particular receptor, the publication reports: Clinical and demographic metadata were provided uncurated, with the amount varying by source and participant.

In the germline V gene, CDR1 corresponds to SNHLY and CDR2 to FYNNEI. Spanning cysteine to phenylalanine, the CDR3 consists of 14 amino acids. The entry retains the CDR3 DNA only, 42 bases that are in frame from base 1. After removal of 3 bases from V and 8 bases from J, the junction retains 6 bases not matched to a gene. On this clone: Its target antigen remains unknown. The record has no base qualities; no much larger clone is one base away.

TCRbeta CDR3 regions were amplified from genomic DNA using the immunoSEQ Assay, a bias-controlled multiplex PCR. In the paper's pipeline: Within the assay, amplification of reference gene primers was used to estimate how many nucleated cells each sample contained. Sequence reads were collapsed and filtered to measure the absolute abundance of every unique TCRbeta CDR3 rearrangement. For each sample, productive Simpson clonality was calculated as the square root of Simpson's diversity index over productive rearrangements. TCRdb holds this immuneACCESS table with in-frame rearrangements only. Some clones are missing; in checked studies, unresolved V genes explain under half, and the rest has no known cause. V and J calls and clone size are copied from that table; D and trimming were computed from the DNA. The sample includes about 270,000 clones, with 80% to 90% observed a single time. The ten biggest clones cover 2% to 2.5% of the sample.

In the prospective study, participants were 18 to 89 years old, resided in about two dozen geographic areas of the United States, and were enrolled through a virtual design. To assign participants to cohorts, the prospective study relied on clinical history that participants themselves reported in a screening survey and a study questionnaire. Recovered participants in ImmuneRACE Cohort 3 were defined as having two consecutive negative NP/OP PCR tests, clearance from a healthcare professional, or resolution of symptoms. In the prospective study, whole blood, serum and a nasopharyngeal or oropharyngeal swab were collected from each participant by mobile phlebotomists. Prospective study participants could optionally give additional blood draws and questionnaires over an approximately 2-month period. Before DNA extraction, prospective study blood samples were shipped either frozen or at room temperature.

The sequencing input was PBMCs or T cells enriched from blood (not recorded which). The chain employs TRBV2 and TRBJ1-5, with 8 bases in between that match TRBD1. This clonotype was sampled from a woman aged 18-29 years who had recovered from COVID-19. This receptor carries the CDR3 CASSEQGAREPQHF. The sequenced DNA is TGTGCCAGCAGTGAGCAGGGGGCTAGGGAGCCCCAGCATTTT.